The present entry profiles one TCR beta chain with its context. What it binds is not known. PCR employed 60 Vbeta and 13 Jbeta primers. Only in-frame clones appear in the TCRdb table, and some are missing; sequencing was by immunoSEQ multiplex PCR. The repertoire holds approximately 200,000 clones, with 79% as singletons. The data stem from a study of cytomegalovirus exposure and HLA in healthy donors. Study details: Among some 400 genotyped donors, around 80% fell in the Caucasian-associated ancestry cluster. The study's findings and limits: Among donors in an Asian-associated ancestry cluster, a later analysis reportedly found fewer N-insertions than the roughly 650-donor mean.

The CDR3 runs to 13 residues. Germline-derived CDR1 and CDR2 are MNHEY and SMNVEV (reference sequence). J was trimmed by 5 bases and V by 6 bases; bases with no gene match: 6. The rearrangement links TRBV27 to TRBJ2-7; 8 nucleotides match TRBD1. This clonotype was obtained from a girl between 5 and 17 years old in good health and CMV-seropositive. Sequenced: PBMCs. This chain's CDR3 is CASRGRTGNEQYF. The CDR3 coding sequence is TGTGCCAGCAGAGGGAGGACAGGGAACGAGCAGTACTTC.